This TCR beta chain was sequenced in a study of blood T cell repertoires in COVID-19. On the study more broadly: The United States, Italy and Spain were the sources of the acute and convalescent COVID-19 samples. PBMCs, B-cell-depleted T cells, or T cells were the source of the cDNA or gDNA that made up the material.

The trim removed 7 bases at V and 0 bases at J, leaving 9 bases unmatched. Germline assignment: CDR1 MDHEN and CDR2 SYDVKM. The CDR3 has 16 amino acids. The assay was immunoSEQ multiplex PCR, and TCRdb's table has in-frame clones only and misses some. Found here are tens of thousands of clones, around four fifths of them singletons; the top ten hold 3.4%. The clonotype was recovered from a man between 45 and 60 years old with acute or convalescent COVID-19. Source material: peripheral blood. The chain has TRBV28 and TRBJ1-3; 7 bases are shared with TRBD1. Here the CDR3 reads CASNPPGTDSGNTIYF. CDR3 nucleotide sequence: TGTGCCAGCAATCCTCCCGGGACAGACTCTGGAAACACCATATATTTT.